Following are 9 T cell receptor beta chains from one sample sequenced in a study of control samples from healthy donors and cancer patients. Assay: immunoSEQ multiplex PCR; the TCRdb copy retains only in-frame clones and omits some. The sample consists of over 80,000 clones, 90% to 95% of them appearing once. Material for sequencing was blood. The receptors were sampled from a man under 40 in good health.

The chain joins TRBV19 to TRBJ2-1; tentative D call: TRBD2 (5 bases). The V end was cut by 1 base, the J end by 7 bases, with 11 bases between. The CDR3 runs 14 residues. Germline V gene data show CDR1 as LNHDA and CDR2 as SQIVND (reference sequence). DNA for the CDR3: TGTGCCAGTAGTATAGGGGAGATGGGAAATGAGCAGTTCTTC. Its translation is CASSIGEMGNEQFF. Looking up the rest from reference TRBV19 and TRBJ2-1 gives the full variable domain: DGGITQSPKYLFRKEGQNVTLSCEQNLNHDAMYWYRQDPGQGLRLIYYSQIVNDFQKGDIAEGYSVSREKKESFPLTVTSAQKNPTAFYLCASSIGEMGNEQFFGPGTRLTVL.

This clone was counted a single time. The gene calls are TRBV2 and TRBJ1-4, with a weak D call TRBD1 (5 bases). Germline CDR1 SNHLY, CDR2 FYNNEI. The CDR3 has 13 amino acids. The V and J ends lost 8 bases and 4 bases respectively, with 11 bases between them. The CDR3 DNA reads as TGTGCCAGCCGCAGGGACCTTAATGAAAAACTGTTTTTT. This translates into CASRRDLNEKLFF.

The gene calls are TRBV9 and TRBJ2-5; 10 positions agree with TRBD1. Unmatched junction bases numbered 6, after V lost 4 bases and J lost 3 bases. This CDR3 comprises 15 residues. The germline V gene has CDR1 SGDLS and CDR2 YYNGEE. The CDR3, as DNA: TGTGCCAGCAGCACCTCCGGGACAGGGGAAGAGACCCAGTACTTC. This translates into CASSTSGTGEETQYF.

The rearrangement uses TRBV2 and TRBJ2-3; tentatively, D is TRBD2 (5 bases). Germline-derived CDR1 and CDR2 are SNHLY and FYNNEI. Trimming took off 7 bases at V and 5 bases at J, with 19 bases between the two ends. CDR3 length equals 15 residues. As DNA, the CDR3 is TGTGCCAGCACGTACTATAGCGTGTCAGGAGATACGCAGTATTTT. It specifies CASTYYSVSGDTQYF.

This clone was observed once. This sequence joins TRBV7-9 and TRBJ2-3; D is possibly TRBD1 or TRBD2 (5 bases each). V lost 5 bases and J 0 bases, leaving 12 bases between the germline ends. Germline V gene data show CDR1 as SEHNR and CDR2 as FQNEAQ (reference sequence). The CDR3 runs 15 residues. CDR3 bases: TGTGCCAGCAGCCCTGGGACGCCTAGCACAGATACGCAGTATTTT. This sequence encodes CASSPGTPSTDTQYF.

This chain joins TRBV30 and TRBJ1-5, with 8 positions matching TRBD1. This CDR3 spans 19 amino acids. CDR1 and CDR2 from the germline V gene are GTSNPN and SVGIG (reference sequence). Germline trimming cut 0 bases from V and 1 base from J; bases unmatched to any gene: 14. The CDR3 DNA reads as TGTGCCTGGAGTGTACGGAGAGACAGGGGCTATATGAGCAATCAGCCCCAGCATTTT. Protein product: CAWSVRRDRGYMSNQPQHF.

The chain is built from TRBV6-1 and TRBJ2-2, with D hard to call. The germline V gene encodes CDR1 MNHNS and CDR2 SASEGT. Between the trimmed V and J ends, which lost 2 bases and 0 bases, there was a span of 4 bases. The CDR3 runs 14 residues. CDR3 protein: CASSEIANTGELFF. The DNA for the CDR3 is TGTGCCAGCAGTGAAATTGCGAACACCGGGGAGCTGTTTTTT.

The sample holds a few counts of this clone. The rearrangement links TRBV7-3 to TRBJ1-1, with TRBD1 matching 7 bases. Germline V gene data show CDR1 as SGHTA and CDR2 as FQGTGA. Trimming at V came to 5 bases and at J to 0 bases, leaving 0 bases not matched to a gene. The CDR3 contains 13 residues. CDR3 in DNA: TGTGCCAGCAGCCAGGGGGTGAACACTGAAGCTTTCTTT. The encoded protein is CASSQGVNTEAFF.

CDR3 region: CASSRTGAHQPQHF. CDR3 coding DNA: TGTGCCAGCAGTCGGACAGGAGCTCATCAGCCCCAGCATTTT. V is TRBV28 and J is TRBJ1-5; 7 bases map to TRBD1. The CDR3 extends over 14 amino acids. Germline values: CDR1 MDHEN, CDR2 SYDVKM. Unmatched junction bases numbered 6, after V lost 5 bases and J lost 5 bases.